This is a list of T cell receptor beta chains from one sample in a study of cytomegalovirus exposure and HLA in healthy donors. Assay used: immunoSEQ multiplex PCR; TCRdb lists only in-frame clones, some missing. The data hold 99,000 or so clones, with roughly 15% observed a single time. The sequenced material came from PBMCs. The source is a female donor in good health and CMV-seronegative. CDR3s include the opening cysteine and the closing phenylalanine or tryptophan. The D gene is left open where the match is weak. A clone size is listed for some rows: how often the clone was seen (once, few, many), or a class if it is expanded.

>TRBV9|few|TRBJ1-4|TRBD1
TGTGCCAGCAGCACAGGGGCAACTAATGAAAAACTGTTTTTT
CASSTGATNEKLFF
>TRBV7-2|few|TRBJ2-7|TRBD1
TGTGCCAGCAGCTCCCTCCGGGACAGGGGGCGGTACGAGCAGTACTTC
CASSSLRDRGRYEQYF
>TRBV5-1|few|TRBJ2-3|TRBD2
TGCGCCAGCAGCTGGACGACTAGCGGGAGCGCAGATACGCAGTATTTT
CASSWTTSGSADTQYF
>TRBV27|-|TRBJ2-2|-
TGTGCCAGCAGTTTGCAAAACAGGGATTCGAACACCGGGGAGCTGTTTTTT
CASSLQNRDSNTGELFF
>TRBV6-5|-|TRBJ1-1|-
TGTGCCAGCAGTCAACATGCCACTGAAGCTTTCTTT
CASSQHATEAFF
>TRBV5-6|-|TRBJ2-5|TRBD2
TGTGCCAGCAGCCCCTGGGGTTACTTCGGGAGGGGCCTAATGGAGACCCAGTACTTC
CASSPWGYFGRGLMETQYF
>TRBV13|-|TRBJ2-7|-
TGTGCCAGCAGCTTAGGCAGGTACGAGCAGTACTTC
CASSLGRYEQYF
>TRBV19|-|TRBJ2-7|-
TGTGCCAGTAGCAGCGGGCCCTCCTACGAGCAGTACTTC
CASSSGPSYEQYF
>TRBV5-8|few|TRBJ2-1|-
TGTGCCAGCAGCTGGGGCCCAGAGCAGTTCTTC
CASSWGPEQFF
>TRBV19|few|TRBJ2-7|TRBD1
TGTGCCAGTACCGGGACAGGTCGGGCTGAGCAGTACTTC
CASTGTGRAEQYF
>TRBV6-4|-|TRBJ2-2|-
TGTGCCAGCAGTCGGGATTTTTCCGGGGAGCTGTTTTTT
CASSRDFSGELFF
>TRBV30|few|TRBJ2-3|TRBD2
TGTGCCTGGAGTCAAGCGGGAGCAGATACGCAGTATTTT
CAWSQAGADTQYF
>TRBV30|few|TRBJ2-7|-
TGTGCCTGGAGTTATCGGACTAAACGACCCTACGAGCAGTACTTC
CAWSYRTKRPYEQYF
>TRBV9|-|TRBJ2-2|TRBD2
TGTGCCAGCAGCGTAGGAGGGACTAGCGGGAGGACCGGGGAGCTGTTTTTT
CASSVGGTSGRTGELFF
>TRBV9|few|TRBJ2-7|-
TGTGCCAGCAGCGTAGCCCAGGACTCCTACGAGCAGTACTTC
CASSVAQDSYEQYF
>TRBV19|few|TRBJ1-5|-
TGTGCCAGTAGTATAGGCCCAGGGGTAGGCAATCAGCCCCAGCATTTT
CASSIGPGVGNQPQHF
>TRBV11-2|few|TRBJ2-7|-
TGTGCCAGCAGCTTAACCTTAGAAGGAGACTCCTACGAGCAGTACTTC
CASSLTLEGDSYEQYF
>TRBV5-5|-|TRBJ2-7|-
TGTGCCAGCAGCCCGGATATGGACAGATCCTACGAGCAGTACTTC
CASSPDMDRSYEQYF
>TRBV25-1|few|TRBJ1-2|TRBD1
TGTGCCAGCAGGATGGACGGGGCAGGGGGGAGGCAGGATGGCTACACCTTC
CASRMDGAGGRQDGYTF
>TRBV15|few|TRBJ1-5|TRBD1
TGTGCCACCAGCATTAGACAGGGTGGCAATCAGCCCCAGCATTTT
CATSIRQGGNQPQHF
>TRBV28|few|TRBJ1-5|-
TGTGCCAGCAGTTCGGAGCAGCCCCAGCATTTT
CASSSEQPQHF
>TRBV2|-|TRBJ1-5|TRBD1
TGTGCCAGCAGTCGGGGACAGGGGGCCGGTCAGCCCCAGCATTTT
CASSRGQGAGQPQHF